The 26 T cell receptor beta chains in this list originate from one sample, sequenced in a study of T cells in Graves' hyperthyroidism and ophthalmopathy. The CDR3 regions of TCR beta were amplified from RNA transcripts. The HTBI primer set served for first-round RT-PCR of the TCR CDR3. TCRdb called the multiplex PCR reads again in MiXCR, with one record for every CDR3 protein. The table has around 600,000 distinct CDR3 sequences, about a sixth seen once; the top ten hold around 3.5%. The sample taken for sequencing was blood. Source of these receptors: a woman aged 35 to 49 with Graves' ophthalmopathy.

This clonotype was seen ten or more times. The rearrangement links TRBV20-1 to TRBJ2-7; the match to TRBD2 covers 12 bases. Germline V lookup: CDR1 DFQATT, CDR2 SNEGSKA (reference sequence). This CDR3 is built from 16 residues. V lost 5 bases, J lost 3 bases, and 11 bases stayed unmatched. The DNA of the CDR3 is TGCAGTGCTCCCAGCCAGACTAGCGGGAGAGTCTACGAGCAGTACTTC. Its protein is CSAPSQTSGRVYEQYF.

This clonotype occurred many times. V gene TRBV12-3 or TRBV12-4 combines with J gene TRBJ2-1; perhaps TRBD2 as D (5 bases). The V and J ends lost 7 bases and 9 bases respectively, with 16 bases between them. The CDR3 sequence is 13 residues long. The CDR3 loop reads CASTTVNEGEQFF. The CDR3 DNA reads TGTGCCAGCACTACGGTGAACGAGGGTGAGCAGTTCTTC.

The table lists this clonotype with a few counts. The rearrangement uses TRBV15 and TRBJ1-1; 7 bases map to TRBD1. The V gene's germline CDR1 is LNHNV and CDR2 YYDKDF (reference sequence). The CDR3 has 16 residues. V trimming: 3 bases; J trimming: 4 bases; junction bases outside the gene matches: 11. The CDR3 protein is CATSRRLGQSGTEAFF. The CDR3 coding sequence is TGTGCCACCAGCAGGCGTTTGGGACAGTCAGGCACTGAAGCTTTCTTT.

The sample holds many counts of this clonotype. In nucleotides, the CDR3 is TGTGCCAGCAGTGTTGGAGGACTAGTGTCACGGGAGACCCAGTACTTC. This encodes CASSVGGLVSRETQYF. V gene TRBV2 combines with J gene TRBJ2-5, with 7 bases that match TRBD2. Trimming cost V 4 bases and J 5 bases; bases outside gene matches: 13. The V gene's germline CDR1 is SNHLY and CDR2 FYNNEI. CDR3 length: 16 amino acids.

Ten or more counts support this clonotype. The chain has TRBV6-1 and TRBJ1-2; no clear D. V dropped 7 bases and J dropped 2 bases, with 5 bases sitting between them. The CDR3 is 11 amino acids. Germline CDR1 is MNHNS and CDR2 is SASEGT. CDR3 sequence: CASIGNYGYTF. The CDR3 nucleotides are TGTGCCAGCATCGGCAACTATGGCTACACCTTC.

This clonotype was counted ten times or more. The chain links TRBV5-1 to TRBJ2-2, with 11 bases that match TRBD2. Germline V gene sequence: CDR1 SGHRS, CDR2 YFSETQ. The CDR3 contains 16 residues. The V gene end was trimmed by 4 bases and the J gene end by 7 bases; junction bases not matched to a gene: 9. CDR3 amino acids: CASSPLAGGPNGELFF. In DNA form, the CDR3 reads TGCGCCAGCAGCCCCTTAGCGGGGGGGCCGAACGGGGAGCTGTTTTTT.

This clonotype was observed many times. This chain uses TRBV2 with TRBJ2-2; 7 bases match TRBD2. This CDR3 region has 17 residues. CDR1 and CDR2 (germline): SNHLY, FYNNEI. Losses at the gene ends were 0 bases for V and 6 bases for J; bases not matched to a gene: 10. The CDR3 is CASSEAGRGSDAGELFF. In DNA form, the CDR3 reads TGTGCCAGCAGTGAAGCGGGGCGGGGGAGTGACGCCGGGGAGCTGTTTTTT.

The V gene is TRBV18, the J gene TRBJ1-3; 7 bases are a match to TRBD1. CDR1 KGHSH and CDR2 LQKENI come from the germline V gene. The CDR3 is 14 residues long. J was trimmed by 3 bases and V by 2 bases; bases with no gene match: 1. CDR3 sequence reads: CASSPWDSGNTIYF. CDR3 in DNA: TGTGCCAGCTCACCATGGGACAGTGGAAACACCATATATTTT.

This clonotype was seen ten or more times. The chain uses TRBV12-3 or TRBV12-4 and TRBJ1-1; tentatively, D is TRBD1 (5 bases). CDR3 length: 16 amino acids. Trimming cost V 2 bases and J 4 bases, with 17 bases left between them. The CDR3 region is CASSLQGAGRITEAFF. The DNA for the CDR3 is TGTGCCAGCAGTTTACAGGGAGCGGGACGAATCACTGAAGCTTTCTTT.

The chain combines TRBV28 with TRBJ2-1; 8 positions match TRBD1. The CDR3 extends over 14 amino acids. Germline-derived CDR1 and CDR2 are MDHEN and SYDVKM. J gave up 6 bases and V 10 bases, and 11 bases lay outside the gene matches. The CDR3 DNA reads as TGTGCCACCGGACAGGGCTTTAGGGGCAATGAGCAGTTCTTC. Protein sequence: CATGQGFRGNEQFF.

The chain carries TRBV5-1 and TRBJ2-5; 13 bases are a match to TRBD2. The germline V gene has CDR1 SGHRS and CDR2 YFSETQ. The J segment lost 2 bases and the V segment lost 2 bases, leaving 6 bases of the junction unmatched. The CDR3 is 17 residues long. CDR3 residues: CASSFPGLAGKQETQYF. The DNA of the CDR3 is TGCGCCAGCAGCTTCCCGGGACTAGCGGGAAAACAAGAGACCCAGTACTTC.

Ten or more counts support this clonotype. The chain links TRBV2 to TRBJ1-6; the match to TRBD1 covers 10 bases. Losses at the gene ends were 10 bases for V and 7 bases for J; bases not matched to a gene: 4. The V gene's germline CDR1 is SNHLY and CDR2 FYNNEI. The CDR3 is 13 amino acids. The CDR3 bases are TGTGCCACTAGGACAGGGGGAAATTCACCCCTCCACTTT. Protein: CATRTGGNSPLHF.

J is TRBJ2-5 and V is TRBV5-1, with TRBD2 as a possible D gene (5 bases). Trimming cost V 4 bases and J 1 base, with 20 bases left between them. Germline-derived CDR1 and CDR2 are SGHRS and YFSETQ. CDR3 length: 17 residues. The CDR3 reads CASSARQGSRSQETQYF. The CDR3 region has the DNA TGCGCCAGCAGCGCCCGGCAAGGGAGCCGAAGCCAAGAGACCCAGTACTTC.

This clonotype was counted only a few times. A much larger clone lies a single base off, so this may be a read error. This chain uses TRBV6-2 or TRBV6-3 with TRBJ2-5; 10 bases are a match to TRBD2. J lost 3 bases, V lost 6 bases, and 1 base had no gene match. The CDR3 has 13 amino acids. The germline gives CDR1 MNHEY, CDR2 SVGEGT. The CDR3 is CASRLAGKETQYF. CDR3 nucleotides: TGTGCCAGCAGACTAGCGGGAAAAGAGACCCAGTACTTC.

The table lists this clonotype with many counts. The CDR3 here is CASSWTGHNQPQHF. CDR3 coding DNA: TGTGCCAGCAGTTGGACAGGGCACAATCAGCCCCAGCATTTT. The V call is TRBV6-2 or TRBV6-3, the J call TRBJ1-5, with 8 bases identical to TRBD1. The CDR3 is made up of 14 amino acids. The trim removed 4 bases at V and 3 bases at J, leaving 2 bases unmatched. Germline V gene sequence: CDR1 MNHEY, CDR2 SVGEGT.

The genes are TRBV5-1 and TRBJ2-3, with 9 bases lining up with TRBD2. This CDR3 has 16 residues. CDR1 SGHRS and CDR2 YFSETQ come from the germline V gene. V dropped 1 base and J dropped 6; count of bases not matched to a gene: 9. The CDR3, as DNA: TGCGCCAGCAGCTTGAACGTAGGAGCGGGGGGTGATACGCAGTATTTT. Translating it yields CASSLNVGAGGDTQYF.

The sample holds a few counts of this clonotype. This rearrangement joins TRBV28 to TRBJ2-7; 12 bases fit TRBD2. The CDR3 spans 17 residues. V trimming: 7 bases; J trimming: 3 bases; junction bases outside the gene matches: 13. CDR1 is MDHEN and CDR2 is SYDVKM in the germline V gene. The CDR3 sequence is CASTRTSGAMGGYEQYF. DNA for the CDR3: TGTGCCAGCACCCGGACTAGCGGGGCCATGGGTGGCTACGAGCAGTACTTC.

This clonotype was observed at least ten times. J is TRBJ1-1 and V is TRBV5-5, with D possibly being TRBD1 (6 bases). V lost 4 bases to trimming and J lost 1 base, with 17 bases between them. The CDR3 runs 16 residues. Germline CDR1 reads SGHKS; CDR2 reads YYEKEE (reference sequence). CDR3 region: CASSRVLIQGNTEAFF. The CDR3 DNA sequence: TGTGCCAGCAGCCGGGTACTGATACAGGGGAACACTGAAGCTTTCTTT.

This clonotype was observed many times. The V call is TRBV28, the J call TRBJ2-1; TRBD2 might be the D (7 bases). CDR1 is MDHEN, CDR2 SYDVKM, per germline. Trimming took 3 bases from V and 0 from J, leaving 18 bases between them. The CDR3 is 18 residues long. CDR3 DNA sequence: TGTGCCAGCAGTTTCTCGGGGGGCGGGGCAAGCTCCTACAATGAGCAGTTCTTC. Protein: CASSFSGGGASSYNEQFF.

This chain joins TRBV25-1 and TRBJ1-4; TRBD1 agrees at 7 bases. There are 17 residues in the CDR3. Losses at the gene ends were 1 base for V and 7 bases for J; bases not matched to a gene: 12. In germline, CDR1 is MGHDK, CDR2 SYGVNS. The CDR3 DNA reads TGTGCCAGCAGTGAATTTGGGACGACAGGGAGGTTTGAAAAACTGTTTTTT. Translated, it gives CASSEFGTTGRFEKLFF.

V and J are TRBV10-3 and TRBJ2-5; tentatively, D is TRBD2 (6 bases). Looked up from germline, CDR1 is ENHRY and CDR2 is SYGVKD. V lost 4 bases, J lost 1 base, and 7 bases lay in between. This CDR3 has 13 residues. CDR3 DNA: TGTGCCATCAGTGTAGCGGTCCAAGAGACCCAGTACTTC. This sequence encodes CAISVAVQETQYF.

This clonotype was counted many times. The chain carries TRBV20-1 and TRBJ2-1, with D possibly matching TRBD2 (6 bases). The germline V gene encodes CDR1 DFQATT and CDR2 SNEGSKA (reference sequence). The V end was cut by 3 bases, the J end by 0 bases, with 12 bases between. The CDR3 contains 15 residues. The CDR3 DNA reads as TGCAGTGCTAGCACTAGCTCCCACTCCTACAATGAGCAGTTCTTC. Its translation: CSASTSSHSYNEQFF.

This chain uses TRBV28 with TRBJ1-2, with 9 bases fitting TRBD1. The CDR3 extends over 13 amino acids. The J segment lost 8 bases and the V segment lost 5 bases, leaving 6 bases of the junction unmatched. Germline values: CDR1 MDHEN, CDR2 SYDVKM. CDR3 in amino acids: CASSPGQGRGYTF. Written as DNA, the CDR3 is TGTGCCAGCAGTCCGGGACAGGGCCGAGGCTACACCTTC.

This clonotype appeared many times. The chain links TRBV7-8 to TRBJ2-5; weak D call: TRBD1 (6 bases). The length of the CDR3 is 15 residues. In germline, CDR1 is SGHVS, CDR2 FQNEAQ. The V gene lost 1 base and the J gene lost 4 bases, with 13 bases spanning the gap. Written as DNA, the CDR3 is TGTGCCAGCAGCTTAGGGACAGACAAGAGAGAGACCCAGTACTTC. Encoded protein: CASSLGTDKRETQYF.

This clonotype was recorded many times. The chain links TRBV5-1 to TRBJ2-3; TRBD1 aligns across 10 bases. CDR1 is SGHRS, CDR2 YFSETQ, per germline. The trim removed 4 bases at V and 2 bases at J, leaving 4 bases unmatched. The CDR3 length is 15 residues. The CDR3 reads CASSRTGGYTDTQYF. The CDR3 nucleotides are TGCGCCAGCAGCCGGACAGGGGGATACACAGATACGCAGTATTTT.

Notes on this clonotype: Germline is not matched at one junction end, which may reflect a read error. This chain links TRBV30 with TRBJ2-6; D could derive from TRBD1 or TRBD2 (5 bases each). CDR3 size: 16 residues. The germline gives CDR1 GTSNPN, CDR2 SVGIG (reference sequence). CDR3 sequence reads: CAWGVSGQGGANVLTF. The CDR3 DNA reads as TGTGCCTGGGGTGTTTCGGGGCAGGGTGGGGCCAACGTCCTGACTTTC.